The source of this T cell receptor (beta chain) is a study of T cells in Graves' hyperthyroidism and ophthalmopathy. Study conclusions and caveats: Stable hyperthyroidism was separated from ophthalmopathy by a model based on 13 V-J features. The model foresaw ophthalmopathy a median around 6 months prior to onset.

This clonotype was picked up many times. Its target is unknown. The blood sample predates any ophthalmopathy symptoms, coming from first hyperthyroidism diagnosis. RNA transcripts served as the template for amplifying TCR beta CDR3 regions. The HTBI primer set drove a first-round RT-PCR of the TCR CDR3. TCRdb fed the multiplex PCR reads into MiXCR, producing one record per CDR3 protein. The sample shows some 350,000 distinct CDR3 sequences, about a sixth of them seen only once. Trimming cost V 0 bases and J 0 bases, with 12 bases left between them. This CDR3 is 15 amino acids long. Germline V gene data show CDR1 as DFQATT and CDR2 as SNEGSKA (reference sequence).

The clonotype originates from a woman aged 18-29 years with Graves' hyperthyroidism that later progressed to Graves' ophthalmopathy. Sequencing was done on a sample of blood. The chain is built from TRBV20-1 and TRBJ2-7, with D possibly matching TRBD2 (5 bases). This chain's CDR3 is CSARDERRSSYEQYF. CDR3 in DNA: TGCAGTGCTAGAGATGAGCGGCGCAGCTCCTACGAGCAGTACTTC.